The rows below give T cell receptor beta chains drawn from one sample of a study of response to subunit inactivated influenza vaccine. TCRdb ran MiXCR on the RT-PCR reads and lists one entry per CDR3 protein. There are some 850,000 distinct CDR3 sequences in the sample; approximately 17% occur only once, and about a tenth lies in the top ten. The input for sequencing was PBMCs from blood, taken 4 to 6 days after vaccination. These receptors were collected from a man in his fifties who received an inactivated influenza vaccine. CDR3s include the opening cysteine and the closing phenylalanine or tryptophan. The D gene is left open where the match is weak. Part of the rows lack a size; the others show once, few, many or a class for expanded clones.

16,TRBV4-1,TRBJ2-7,NA,TRBD1,TGCGCCAGCTCGAGGTTTGCGGCAGGGGGCTCCTACGAGCAGTACTTC,CASSRFAAGGSYEQYF
14,TRBV20-1,TRBJ2-5,NA,NA,TGCAGTGCTAGAGATATGGTGGCCGAGGAGACCCAGTACTTC,CSARDMVAEETQYF
16,TRBV13,TRBJ1-2,few,NA,TGTGCCAGCAGCTTATTTGGCCAAGAAATGTACTATGGCTACACCTTC,CASSLFGQEMYYGYTF
11,TRBV29-1,TRBJ2-3,many,NA,TGCAGCGTTGGGGGGGCGGGTACGCAGTATTTT,CSVGGAGTQYF
15,TRBV7-3,TRBJ2-7,few,TRBD1,TGTGCCAGCAGCCCCTGGGGGACAGAGACTGACGAGCAGTACTTC,CASSPWGTETDEQYF
13,TRBV6-7,TRBJ2-7,NA,TRBD2,TGTGCCACAGGGACTAGAGGGCCCTACGAGCAGTACTTC,CATGTRGPYEQYF
13,TRBV18,TRBJ2-1,NA,NA,TGTGCCAGCTCACGGAGCGCGGGGAATGAGCAGTTCTTC,CASSRSAGNEQFF
16,TRBV25-1,TRBJ2-3,NA,NA,TGTGCCAGCAGCCCCATCATCGACGCCAGCACAGATACGCAGTATTTT,CASSPIIDASTDTQYF
16,TRBV7-8,TRBJ2-3,many,TRBD1,TGTGCCAGCAGCTCGGACAGGGGCGCTAGCACAGATACGCAGTATTTT,CASSSDRGASTDTQYF
13,TRBV7-2,TRBJ2-5,NA,NA,TGTGCCAGCAGCCCCAACGGCTGGGAGACCCAGTACTTC,CASSPNGWETQYF
13,TRBV7-9,TRBJ2-5,NA,TRBD2,TGTGCCAGCAGCTCCCTAGCGGAAGAGACCCAGTACTTC,CASSSLAEETQYF
18,TRBV11-1,TRBJ2-5,NA,TRBD1,TGTGCCAGCAGCTCTCTTAGGGGTCTTGGACAGGGACAAGAGACCCAGTACTTC,CASSSLRGLGQGQETQYF
15,TRBV18,TRBJ2-3,NA,NA,TGTGCCAGCTCACCACTGGGAGAAGGTACAGATACGCAGTATTTT,CASSPLGEGTDTQYF